A selection of T cell receptor beta chains follows, all from one sample in a study of response to subunit inactivated influenza vaccine. TCRdb reprocessed the RT-PCR reads via MiXCR and lists one record per CDR3 protein. In the table there are 500,000 to 550,000 distinct CDR3 sequences, 6.5% to 8% of which are singletons. Sequencing used PBMCs from blood, obtained roughly 24 months after vaccination. The source of these receptors is a man between 50 and 70 years old who received an inactivated influenza vaccine. The CDR3 runs from the conserved cysteine through the conserved F or W.

>TRBJ2-7|TRBV6-1
CASTPDLISYEQYF
>TRBJ1-2|TRBV7-2
CASNHVWDYGYTF
>TRBJ2-1|TRBV20-1
CSARAVAGWQFF
>TRBJ2-7|TRBV12-3/TRBV12-4
CASRQQGAKEQYF
>TRBJ2-7|TRBV20-1
CSARSVGFEQYF
>TRBJ2-1|TRBV24-1
CATSDRGTVDEQFF
>TRBJ2-2|TRBV20-1
CSARRAGNTGELFF
>TRBJ1-1|TRBV2
CASNPEQVWGTEAFF
>TRBJ2-7|TRBV4-2
CASSQERLAGLRGQQYF
>TRBJ1-3|TRBV19
CASTPRTPGNTIYF
>TRBJ2-7|TRBV6-1
CAVGRSSYEQYF
>TRBJ2-7|TRBV19
CASSGGYSYEQYF
>TRBJ2-3|TRBV4-3
CASSQRPITDTQYF
>TRBJ1-1|TRBV9
CASSVYDTNTEAFF
>TRBJ2-1|TRBV6-5
CASSFTLLENEQFF
>TRBJ2-1|TRBV13
CASSLGLQGANNEQFF
>TRBJ1-4|TRBV3-1
CASSHRTATNEKLFF
>TRBJ2-7|TRBV7-9
CASSPPGTGSYEQYF
>TRBJ2-2|TRBV5-1
CASSPSGQRTTGELFF
>TRBJ1-4|TRBV4-3
CASSQGQSTNEKLFF
>TRBJ2-1|TRBV5-6
CASSLIGENEQFF
>TRBJ2-3|TRBV11-2
CASSLALWGGTDTQYF
>TRBJ1-6|TRBV6-5
CASSYDWKSYNSPLHF
>TRBJ2-2|TRBV7-2
CASSGARGQTNTGELFF
>TRBJ1-2|TRBV5-5
CASSFSSYGYTF
>TRBJ1-5|TRBV19
CASSYGIGNQPQHF
>TRBJ1-2|TRBV3-1
CASSQERTGGYYGYTF
>TRBJ1-4|TRBV5-1
CASSFSDPTNEKLFF
>TRBJ2-3|TRBV12-3/TRBV12-4
CASPPGGLSTDTQYF
>TRBJ2-1|TRBV12-3/TRBV12-4
CASSLGQNNEQFF
>TRBJ1-6|TRBV4-2
CASSQGLTGPSPLHF
>TRBJ1-2|TRBV6-5
CASSYYVGTSNYGYTF
>TRBJ2-6|TRBV4-3
CASSQWTLGANVLTF
>TRBJ1-1|TRBV2
CASSRGDLQGGAFF
>TRBJ2-5|TRBV7-9
CASSPKRRLRETQYF
>TRBJ2-7|TRBV5-6
CASATGQLTSYEQYF
>TRBJ2-7|TRBV28
CASSFAQGDSEQYF
>TRBJ2-7|TRBV19
CASSIGQGETYEQYF
>TRBJ2-5|TRBV10-3
CAISASGGETQYF
>TRBJ2-2|TRBV3-1
CASSQTLGLAGGRGTGELFF
>TRBJ2-2|TRBV5-1
CASSLAGSPVYGELFF
>TRBJ1-1|TRBV20-1
CSARRGVLVTEAFF
>TRBJ1-1|TRBV7-2
CASSFDRRQGRSTEAFF
>TRBJ2-1|TRBV10-3
CAIRNPTGSGSYNEQFF
>TRBJ2-5|TRBV7-8
CASSLVTETQYF
>TRBJ2-1|TRBV5-4
CASSSIAGLWFF
>TRBJ2-3|TRBV18
CASSPPGTTTDTQYF
>TRBJ2-2|TRBV27
CASSSPPGVGTGELFF
>TRBJ1-1|TRBV5-3
CARSHVSLSPNTEAFF
>TRBJ2-5|TRBV20-1
CSANPGLAETQYF
>TRBJ1-2|TRBV27
CASSLSGTSGGYTF
>TRBJ2-1|TRBV20-1
CSTLAGGGNEQFF
>TRBJ1-3|TRBV29-1
CSATPSSGNTIYF
>TRBJ2-2|TRBV9
CASSVMAGGGTGELFF
>TRBJ2-1|TRBV12-3/TRBV12-4
CASSFIGEQFF